Shown below are 25 T cell receptor beta chains from a single sample sequenced in a study of early T cells in non-severe SARS-CoV-2 infection. TCRdb reprocessed the 5' RACE reads via MiXCR and lists one record per CDR3 protein. The table has fewer than 100,000 distinct CDR3 sequences, over 8.5% seen once. Input material: whole blood. The receptors were sampled from an adult who was a healthcare worker with PCR-confirmed SARS-CoV-2 infection or an uninfected control (not recorded which).

This clonotype was found many times. The chain carries TRBV28 and TRBJ2-7; D is perhaps TRBD1 or TRBD2 (6 bases each). The germline V gene encodes CDR1 MDHEN and CDR2 SYDVKM. Between the trimmed V and J ends, which lost 6 bases and 2 bases, there was a span of 14 bases. CDR3 length: 14 residues. CDR3 in amino acids: CASRPAGQTYEQYF. CDR3 bases: TGTGCCAGCAGACCCGCGGGACAAACCTACGAGCAGTACTTC.

Many counts were recorded for this clonotype. The chain has TRBV5-6 and TRBJ2-1, with 7 bases fitting TRBD2. CDR1 SGHDT and CDR2 YYEEEE come from the germline V gene. The CDR3 covers 16 residues. V gave up 4 bases and J gave up 3 bases; unmatched junction bases: 10. The CDR3 sequence is CASSLLAGVDYNEQFF. CDR3 nucleotides: TGTGCCAGCAGCCTCCTGGCGGGAGTGGACTACAATGAGCAGTTCTTC. Full variable domain (remainder filled in from reference TRBV5-6 and TRBJ2-1): DAGVTQSPTHLIKTRGQQVTLRCSPKSGHDTVSWYQQALGQGPQFIFQYYEEEERQRGNFPDRFSGHQFPNYSSELNVNALLLGDSALYLCASSLLAGVDYNEQFFGPGTRLTVL.

Note on this clonotype: One base away lies a much larger clone, so this may be a sequencing read error. V gene TRBV15 combines with J gene TRBJ2-4; D may be TRBD1 or TRBD2 (5 bases each). The CDR3 sequence is 13 residues long. The ends were cut back, 6 bases at V and 7 bases at J, with 13 bases in the middle. Germline CDR1 LNHNV, CDR2 YYDKDF (reference sequence). The CDR3 DNA follows: TGTGCCACCAGATGGACATGGGAGAACATTCAGTACTTC. Encoded protein: CATRWTWENIQYF.

This clonotype was recorded a few times. This rearrangement joins TRBV20-1 to TRBJ1-1; D is undetermined. CDR1 and CDR2 (germline): DFQATT, SNEGSKA (reference sequence). Between the trimmed V and J ends, which lost 4 bases and 7 bases, there was a span of 10 bases. This CDR3 has 11 residues. CDR3 region: CSAILTLEAFF. CDR3 nucleotides: TGCAGTGCTATTCTCACTCTTGAAGCTTTCTTT.

This clonotype was counted at least ten times. This chain links TRBV7-8 with TRBJ1-6, with a possible D match to TRBD1 (5 bases). This CDR3 has 15 residues. The ends were cut back, 5 bases at V and 10 bases at J, with 18 bases in the middle. Germline CDR1 and CDR2: SGHVS and FQNEAQ. CDR3: CASSPAQVGASPLHF. The CDR3 nucleotides read TGTGCCAGCAGCCCAGCCCAGGTCGGGGCCTCACCCCTCCACTTT.

As concerns this clonotype: This may stem from a read error, because a much larger clone lies one nucleotide away. This sequence joins TRBV2 and TRBJ2-7; 9 bases line up with TRBD1. Unmatched junction bases numbered 10, after V lost 8 bases and J lost 2 bases. Per germline, CDR1 SNHLY and CDR2 FYNNEI. The CDR3 extends over 15 amino acids. The CDR3 DNA reads TGTGCCAGCTGTCTCGGAGGGACAGGGACCTACGAGCAGTACTTC. Encoded protein: CASCLGGTGTYEQYF.

The V and J genes are TRBV20-1 and TRBJ2-3; D is perhaps TRBD1 (6 bases). Germline CDR1 DFQATT, CDR2 SNEGSKA (reference sequence). The CDR3 sequence is 12 residues long. V lost 4 bases, J lost 5 bases, and 10 bases lay in between. CDR3 sequence (DNA): TGCAGTGCTAACAGGGCGGTAGATACGCAGTATTTT. Amino acids: CSANRAVDTQYF.

This clonotype was recorded a few times. This chain connects TRBV7-2 to TRBJ1-5; no clear D. Per germline, CDR1 SGHTA and CDR2 FQGNSA. Trimming stripped 2 bases from V and 6 bases from J, with 5 bases between. The CDR3 has 12 amino acids. This CDR3 reads CASSLFGQPQHF. The CDR3 DNA reads as TGTGCCAGCAGCTTATTTGGTCAGCCCCAGCATTTT.

In its sample, this clonotype was seen a few times. V is TRBV24-1 and J is TRBJ2-6, with D possibly TRBD1 on 5 matching bases. In germline, CDR1 is KGHDR, CDR2 SFDVKD. The CDR3 has 15 residues. Between the trimmed V and J ends, which lost 4 bases and 4 bases, there was a span of 10 bases. Here the CDR3 reads CATSEWGSGANVLTF. DNA for the CDR3: TGTGCCACCAGTGAATGGGGCTCGGGGGCCAACGTCCTGACTTTC.

This clonotype was seen many times. The gene calls are TRBV6-5 and TRBJ2-7, with 7 nucleotides matching TRBD1. The CDR3 extends over 13 amino acids. V lost 6 bases and J lost 7; bases outside the gene matches: 9. Germline-derived CDR1 and CDR2 are MNHEY and SVGAGI. The CDR3: CASRERTGGEQYF. Written as DNA, the CDR3 is TGTGCCAGCAGGGAACGGACAGGCGGGGAGCAGTACTTC.

V gene TRBV5-4 combines with J gene TRBJ2-3; 9 bases are a match to TRBD1. Germline V lookup: CDR1 SGHNT, CDR2 YYREEE (reference sequence). J lost 3 bases, V lost 4 bases, and 6 bases had no gene match. The CDR3 is made up of 15 amino acids. The CDR3 protein is CASSPGGQGTDTQYF. In DNA, the CDR3 is TGTGCCAGCAGCCCCGGAGGACAGGGGACAGATACGCAGTATTTT.

This clonotype has just a few counts. This chain joins TRBV7-6 and TRBJ2-3; TRBD2 agrees at 10 bases. The CDR3 extends over 17 amino acids. Germline V gene data show CDR1 as SGHVS and CDR2 as FNYEAQ. Trimming at V came to 6 bases and at J to 2 bases, leaving 11 bases not matched to a gene. The DNA of the CDR3 is TGTGCCAGCAGTCGAAGCGGGACTAGCGCTATCACAGATACGCAGTATTTT. This codes for CASSRSGTSAITDTQYF.

This clonotype occurred many times. The J gene is TRBJ1-6, the V gene TRBV7-8; D is unresolved. This CDR3 has 13 residues. Germline values: CDR1 SGHVS, CDR2 FQNEAQ. V lost 6 bases to trimming and J lost 9 bases, with 12 bases between them. CDR3 amino acids: CASRLISGSPLHF. CDR3 nucleotide sequence: TGTGCCAGCAGGCTTATAAGTGGTTCACCCCTCCACTTT.

This clonotype has a count of ten or more. The chain is built from TRBV24-1 and TRBJ2-7; weak D call: TRBD1 (5 bases). Between the trimmed V and J ends, which lost 6 bases and 2 bases, there was a span of 16 bases. The CDR3 extends over 15 amino acids. Germline V CDR1 and CDR2: KGHDR, SFDVKD. The DNA of the CDR3 is TGTGCCACCAGTCCCGCGGCAGGGCCGCCCTACGAGCAGTACTTC. This codes for CATSPAAGPPYEQYF.

In its sample, this clonotype was seen many times. This sequence joins TRBV5-1 and TRBJ1-1; D uncertain. With 3 bases removed from V and 0 bases from J, the gap between germline ends came to 6 bases. CDR1 SGHRS and CDR2 YFSETQ come from the germline V gene. This CDR3 is 13 amino acids long. In nucleotides, the CDR3 is TGCGCCAGCAGCTCGGAGGTGAACACTGAAGCTTTCTTT. It specifies CASSSEVNTEAFF.

This clonotype was detected ten times or more. The genes are TRBV6-6 and TRBJ2-7; D is perhaps TRBD1 or TRBD2 (6 bases each). Deletions cut 0 bases from V and 4 bases from J, with 16 bases between. CDR1 is MNHNY, CDR2 SVGAGI, per germline (reference sequence). The CDR3 sequence is 16 residues long. CDR3 sequence reads: CASSYSRDTLSYEQYF. In DNA form, the CDR3 reads TGTGCCAGCAGTTACTCGCGGGACACCCTCTCGTACGAGCAGTACTTC.

In its sample, this clonotype was seen a few times. The rearrangement uses TRBV15 and TRBJ1-2; D may be TRBD1 (5 bases). CDR3 length: 12 amino acids. CDR1 is LNHNV and CDR2 is YYDKDF in the germline V gene (reference sequence). The V end was cut by 5 bases, the J end by 8 bases, with 12 bases between. CDR3 sequence: CATSLGTLGYTF. Written as DNA, the CDR3 is TGTGCCACCAGCTTAGGGACCCTGGGCTACACCTTC.

This clonotype was counted ten times or more. The chain employs TRBV20-1 and TRBJ1-6, with a possible D match to TRBD1 (5 bases). CDR1 is DFQATT, CDR2 SNEGSKA, per germline (reference sequence). The CDR3 runs 13 residues. Between the trimmed V and J ends, which lost 5 bases and 9 bases, there was a span of 14 bases. CDR3 in DNA: TGCAGTGCTGGTGGGGGGGAGAGTTCACCCCTCCACTTT. This codes for CSAGGGESSPLHF.

This clonotype was picked up a small number of times. This sequence joins TRBV18 and TRBJ2-2; no reliable D call. V lost 4 bases and J 6 bases, leaving 12 bases between the germline ends. The CDR3 loop spans 14 amino acids. CDR1 KGHSH and CDR2 LQKENI come from the germline V gene. The CDR3 reads CASSQGIQSGELFF. The CDR3 nucleotides are TGTGCCAGCTCACAAGGTATCCAGTCCGGGGAGCTGTTTTTT. Full variable domain (remainder filled in from reference TRBV18 and TRBJ2-2): NAGVMQNPRHLVRRRGQEARLRCSPMKGHSHVYWYRQLPEEGLKFMVYLQKENIIDESGMPKERFSAEFPKEGPSILRIQQVVRGDSAAYFCASSQGIQSGELFFGEGSRLTVL.

This clonotype was recorded many times. The rearrangement links TRBV20-1 to TRBJ2-7; D possibly corresponds to TRBD2 (6 bases). Germline assignment: CDR1 DFQATT and CDR2 SNEGSKA (reference sequence). The CDR3 has 14 amino acids. CDR3 DNA sequence: TGCAGCGCCCCGGGAGAAGTGAGCTCCTACGAGCAGTACTTC. This sequence encodes CSAPGEVSSYEQYF.

This clonotype appeared many times. The chain uses TRBV27 and TRBJ2-3; tentatively, D is TRBD1 (6 bases). Germline CDR1 MNHEY, CDR2 SMNVEV (reference sequence). There are 15 residues in the CDR3. V was pared by 4 bases and J by 1 base, with 12 bases between. The CDR3 reads CASSSTTGRTDTQYF. In DNA, the CDR3 is TGTGCCAGCAGTTCAACGACAGGCCGCACAGATACGCAGTATTTT.

This clonotype has more than one count but fewer than ten. The chain is built from TRBV7-2 and TRBJ2-3, with 15 bases aligning to TRBD2. Trimming removed 4 bases from V and 7 bases from J; junction bases left unmatched: 9. This CDR3 comprises 17 residues. Germline CDR1 reads SGHTA; CDR2 reads FQGNSA. In DNA, the CDR3 is TGTGCCAGCAGCTCTAGGACTAGCGGGAGGGGGATAAATACGCAGTATTTT. This encodes CASSSRTSGRGINTQYF.

This clonotype was seen a few times. V usage is TRBV9 and J usage is TRBJ2-1; D possibly matches TRBD1 or TRBD2 (5 bases each). From germline, CDR1 is SGDLS and CDR2 YYNGEE. This CDR3 is 15 amino acids long. V lost 0 bases, J lost 4 bases, and 11 bases lay in between. The DNA of the CDR3 is TGTGCCAGCAGCGTAGCCGGGACCCCATACAATGAGCAGTTCTTC. It codes for CASSVAGTPYNEQFF.

The sample holds many counts of this clonotype. The CDR3 region has the DNA TGTGCCAGCAGCCGGTGGGGGGCCTGGGAGCAGTACTTC. As protein: CASSRWGAWEQYF. The V gene is TRBV7-2, the J gene TRBJ2-7; D tentatively fits TRBD1 or TRBD2 (6 bases each). CDR3 length: 13 amino acids. Trimming took 5 bases from V and 7 from J, leaving 15 bases between them. Germline V lookup: CDR1 SGHTA, CDR2 FQGNSA.

The rearrangement uses TRBV3-1 and TRBJ2-5, with 8 bases that match TRBD2. Germline CDR1 and CDR2: LGHDT and YNNKEL (reference sequence). V trimming: 4 bases; J trimming: 4 bases; junction bases outside the gene matches: 2. The length of the CDR3 is 13 residues. CDR3 region: CASSPSGLETQYF. Written as DNA, the CDR3 is TGTGCCAGCAGCCCTAGCGGGCTAGAGACCCAGTACTTC.